This T cell receptor (beta chain) was captured by sequencing in a study of CD8 T cells in Susac syndrome. From blood CD8+ and CD4+ T cells, TCR beta sequences were generated. Purification of the CD8+ and CD4+ T cells relied on negative isolation, and TEMRA cells underwent FACS enrichment. It was with random hexamers that roughly 0.5 to 1 ug RNA was reverse transcribed. An immunoSEQ multiplex PCR amplified TCR beta CDR3 over 54 Vbeta and 13 Jbeta. TCRdb re-called the immunoSEQ multiplex PCR reads through MiXCR, storing one row per CDR3 protein. The table shows approximately 140,000 distinct CDR3 sequences, with 94% occurring only once. Overall study findings and caveats: That the number of individuals in its TCR sequencing and HLA analysis was relatively small was acknowledged by the study.

In the case of this clonotype: Its specificity is unknown.

This TCR was sampled from a human donor in good health. Sequenced material: CD8+ T cells from PBMCs.

The CDR3 is CSVEESNGVGEAFF. CDR3 bases: TGCAGCGTTGAGGAATCCAACGGGGTCGGTGAAGCTTTCTTT. The chain joins TRBV29-1 to TRBJ1-1, with D unresolved. V shed 3 bases and J shed 7 bases, with 18 bases lying between them. Germline lookup yields CDR1 SQVTM and CDR2 ANQGSEA. This CDR3 comprises 14 residues.